This TCR beta chain was profiled in a study of Ad26.COV2.S vaccination and SARS-CoV-2 variants. Overall study results and limits: Responses of spike-specific T cells (both CD8+ and CD4+) reportedly showed substantial breadth after vaccination.

Treatment reported: roughly 19 received Ad26.COV2.S at low or high dose, single or two shots; about 5 received placebo; per-sample allocation not given. Samples were taken on day 63 after the first vaccine or placebo injection. Per the germline V gene, CDR1 is SGHAT and CDR2 is FQNNGV. The CDR3 spans 14 residues. Trimming stripped 6 bases from V and 0 bases from J, with 9 bases between. Measured with immunoSEQ multiplex PCR; TCRdb has only the in-frame clones, and not every one. The sample holds just over 350,000 clones, 70% to 90% seen once. On this clone itself: The antigen remains undetermined.

The TCR comes from a person between 18 and 59 years old who received the Ad26.COV2.S COVID-19 vaccine or a placebo. The gene calls are TRBV11-2 and TRBJ1-5; D might be TRBD1 (6 bases). Here the sequenced sample was peripheral blood, taken in a trial of Ad26.COV2.S vaccine versus placebo. CDR3 residues: CASSQGSSNQPQHF. DNA for the CDR3: TGTGCCAGCAGTCAGGGGAGTAGCAATCAGCCCCAGCATTTT.